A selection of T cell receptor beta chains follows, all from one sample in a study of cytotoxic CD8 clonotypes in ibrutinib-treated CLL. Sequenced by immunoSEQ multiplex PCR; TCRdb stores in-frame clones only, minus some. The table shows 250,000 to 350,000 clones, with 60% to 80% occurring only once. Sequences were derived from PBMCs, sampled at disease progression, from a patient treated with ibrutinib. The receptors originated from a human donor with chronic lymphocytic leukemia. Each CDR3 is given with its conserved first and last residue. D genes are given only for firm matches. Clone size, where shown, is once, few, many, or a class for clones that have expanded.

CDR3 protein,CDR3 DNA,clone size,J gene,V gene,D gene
CASSEGQSGHYGYTF,TGTGCCAGCAGCGAGGGACAGTCCGGCCACTATGGCTACACCTTC,NA,TRBJ1-2,TRBV9,TRBD1
CASTGDTQYF,TGTGCCAGCACGGGAGATACGCAGTATTTT,few,TRBJ2-3,TRBV9,NA
CASSPLRGQATYGYTF,TGTGCCAGCTCACCACTCCGGGGACAGGCTACATATGGCTACACCTTC,NA,TRBJ1-2,TRBV18,TRBD1
CASSILSGVAALGQFF,TGTGCCAGTAGTATCCTTTCGGGTGTAGCGGCCCTGGGGCAGTTCTTC,NA,TRBJ2-1,TRBV19,NA
CASSPQGLAAQKQFF,TGTGCCAGCAGCCCCCAGGGACTAGCGGCTCAGAAGCAGTTCTTC,NA,TRBJ2-1,TRBV9,TRBD2
CASSLAGAAYEQYF,TGTGCCAGCAGCTTAGCGGGAGCCGCCTACGAGCAGTACTTC,NA,TRBJ2-7,TRBV7-2,NA
CASSHGSVSSTDTQYF,TGCGCCAGCAGCCATGGCAGCGTAAGTAGCACAGATACGCAGTATTTT,NA,TRBJ2-3,TRBV4-1,NA
CASMLTSSYEQYF,TGTGCCAGCATGCTCACTAGCTCATACGAGCAGTACTTC,NA,TRBJ2-7,TRBV28,NA
CASSVVDGAYEQYF,TGTGCCAGCAGCGTAGTTGACGGGGCCTACGAGCAGTACTTC,few,TRBJ2-7,TRBV9,NA
CSASPGDTQYF,TGCAGTGCTAGTCCGGGGGATACGCAGTATTTT,NA,TRBJ2-3,TRBV20-1,NA
CASSSPGLYGYTF,TGTGCCAGCAGCTCCCCGGGACTCTATGGCTACACCTTC,NA,TRBJ1-2,TRBV7-9,NA
CAISLREGSGELFF,TGTGCCATCAGTTTGCGGGAGGGCTCCGGGGAGCTGTTTTTT,NA,TRBJ2-2,TRBV10-3,TRBD2
CASRMGREPQHF,TGTGCCAGTAGGATGGGTAGGGAGCCCCAGCATTTT,NA,TRBJ1-5,TRBV19,NA
CARGQPYEQYF,TGTGCCAGGGGACAGCCTTACGAGCAGTACTTC,few,TRBJ2-7,TRBV25-1,TRBD1
CASSQDKDRGWGNTEAFF,TGCGCCAGCAGCCAAGATAAAGACAGGGGGTGGGGGAACACTGAAGCTTTCTTT,NA,TRBJ1-1,TRBV4-1,TRBD1
CASSTGTSGDQETQYF,TGTGCCAGCAGCACCGGGACTAGCGGGGACCAAGAGACCCAGTACTTC,NA,TRBJ2-5,TRBV13,TRBD2
CASSLFQREGDEQFF,TGTGCCAGCAGCTTATTCCAGCGGGAGGGTGATGAGCAGTTCTTC,NA,TRBJ2-1,TRBV7-9,TRBD2
CSVGGGGQPQHF,TGCAGCGTGGGGGGGGGAGGTCAGCCCCAGCATTTT,once,TRBJ1-5,TRBV29-1,NA
CASSSVRQSSYEQYF,TGTGCCAGCAGCTCCGTCCGTCAGAGCTCCTACGAGCAGTACTTC,once,TRBJ2-7,TRBV5-8,NA
CASNGGVWVGNPYEQYF,TGTGCCAGCAACGGTGGGGTGTGGGTGGGGAATCCCTACGAGCAGTACTTC,once,TRBJ2-7,TRBV28,NA
CASSLEQADTQYF,TGTGCCAGCAGCTTGGAGCAGGCAGATACGCAGTATTTT,NA,TRBJ2-3,TRBV5-4,NA
CASSQSGVLAYEQYF,TGCGCCAGCAGCCAAAGTGGGGTACTAGCTTACGAGCAGTACTTC,NA,TRBJ2-7,TRBV4-1,NA
CASSAGTPNTEAFF,TGTGCCAGCAGTGCCGGGACACCGAACACTGAAGCTTTCTTT,NA,TRBJ1-1,TRBV7-3,NA
CATSRPGGNYGYTF,TGTGCCACCAGCAGACCCGGGGGTAACTATGGCTACACCTTC,once,TRBJ1-2,TRBV15,NA
CASSLYLAGGFYEQYF,TGTGCCAGCAGTTTATATTTAGCGGGGGGCTTCTACGAGCAGTACTTC,NA,TRBJ2-7,TRBV27,TRBD2
CATSRDQEGEQFF,TGTGCCACCAGCAGAGATCAGGAGGGTGAGCAGTTCTTC,NA,TRBJ2-1,TRBV15,NA
CASSSDSYQPQHF,TGTGCCAGCAGCTCTGACAGCTATCAGCCCCAGCATTTT,NA,TRBJ1-5,TRBV7-9,NA
CASSWGASSIEQFF,TGTGCCAGTAGTTGGGGGGCGTCATCGATCGAGCAGTTCTTC,NA,TRBJ2-1,TRBV19,NA
CSVDLGAYGYTF,TGCAGCGTTGATCTGGGGGCCTATGGCTACACCTTC,NA,TRBJ1-2,TRBV29-1,NA
CASSLVLSLGPYEQYF,TGTGCCAGCAGCTTGGTGCTTAGTCTTGGTCCCTACGAGCAGTACTTC,NA,TRBJ2-7,TRBV5-6,NA
CASSLEAFSTEAFF,TGTGCCAGCAGCTTAGAAGCTTTCTCCACTGAAGCTTTCTTT,NA,TRBJ1-1,TRBV11-2,NA
CAISESRPGQGADGYTF,TGTGCCATCAGTGAGTCACGGCCCGGACAGGGGGCTGATGGCTACACCTTC,NA,TRBJ1-2,TRBV10-3,TRBD1